Listed below are T cell receptor beta chains from one sample, sequenced in a study of Ad26.COV2.S vaccination and SARS-CoV-2 variants. The table came from immunoSEQ multiplex PCR; TCRdb's copy has only in-frame clones and leaves some out. The sample holds under 600,000 clones, 80% to 90% seen once. Source: peripheral blood, taken in a trial of Ad26.COV2.S vaccine versus placebo. The source is a person between 18 and 65 years old who received the Ad26.COV2.S COVID-19 vaccine or a placebo. The CDR3 runs from the conserved cysteine through the conserved F or W. D genes are given only for firm matches. Clone sizes are given selectively: once, few, many, or a class where the clone is expanded.

d_gene	v_gene	j_gene	abundance	CDR3aa	CDR3nt
.	TRBV13	TRBJ1-1	once	CASSSGRTEAFF	TGTGCCAGCAGCTCCGGTCGCACTGAAGCTTTCTTT
.	TRBV15	TRBJ2-7	.	CATSWATYEQYF	TGTGCCACCAGTTGGGCTACCTACGAGCAGTACTTC
.	TRBV2	TRBJ2-2	.	CASSLTGTGELFF	TGTGCCAGCAGCTTAACAGGGACCGGGGAGCTGTTTTTT
TRBD2	TRBV7-9	TRBJ2-2	.	CASSYSSGIRTGELFF	TGTGCCAGCAGCTATTCTAGCGGGATTCGCACCGGGGAGCTGTTTTTT
.	TRBV10-3	TRBJ1-4	.	CAISESDTPVKLFF	TGTGCCATCAGTGAGTCGGACACTCCTGTTAAACTGTTTTTT
.	TRBV9	TRBJ2-2	.	CASSVGGSVRNTGELFF	TGTGCCAGCAGCGTAGGAGGCAGCGTTCGGAACACCGGGGAGCTGTTTTTT
.	TRBV6-5	TRBJ1-6	.	CASSYKVVSRSTLHF	TGTGCCAGCAGTTACAAAGTAGTGTCGAGGTCAACCCTCCACTTT
TRBD1	TRBV6-5	TRBJ1-2	once	CASSRPGTGTYGYTF	TGTGCCAGCAGCCGACCCGGGACAGGGACTTATGGCTACACCTTC
.	TRBV7-6	TRBJ1-5	few	CASSPGTGGSGQPQHF	TGTGCCAGCAGCCCCGGGACGGGAGGATCGGGGCAGCCCCAGCATTTT
TRBD1	TRBV6-2/TRBV6-3	TRBJ1-2	once	CASSYRDRGNKGYGYTF	TGTGCCAGCAGTTACCGGGACAGGGGGAACAAGGGATATGGCTACACCTTC
TRBD2	TRBV9	TRBJ2-5	.	CASSGGSSGGFQETQYF	TGTGCCAGCTCAGGAGGTAGCAGCGGGGGATTCCAAGAGACCCAGTACTTC
.	TRBV19	TRBJ1-1	.	CASSRLNTEAFF	TGTGCCAGTAGTCGATTGAACACTGAAGCTTTCTTT
TRBD1	TRBV2	TRBJ2-7	.	CASNRGPYEQYF	TGTGCCAGCAATAGGGGGCCGTACGAGCAGTACTTC
.	TRBV28	TRBJ1-2	.	CASSLWQNYGYTF	TGTGCCAGCAGTTTGTGGCAGAACTATGGCTACACCTTC
.	TRBV5-4	TRBJ2-5	.	CASSLNLQDAETQYF	TGTGCCAGCAGCTTGAACCTTCAGGACGCTGAGACCCAGTACTTC
.	TRBV5-1	TRBJ2-3	.	CASSSSGTSTDTQYF	TGCGCCAGCAGCAGTAGCGGTACTAGCACAGATACGCAGTATTTT
TRBD2	TRBV27	TRBJ2-5	.	CASKGRGRRGETQYF	TGTGCCAGCAAGGGGCGGGGGAGGAGAGGAGAGACCCAGTACTTC
.	TRBV9	TRBJ1-6	.	CASSVLVDNSPLHF	TGTGCCAGCAGCGTATTGGTGGATAATTCACCCCTCCACTTT
.	TRBV6-5	TRBJ2-7	.	CASSYGGVPYEQYF	TGTGCCAGCAGTTATGGTGGGGTCCCCTACGAGCAGTACTTC
.	TRBV28	TRBJ2-3	.	CASRLGTDTQYF	TGTGCCAGCAGATTAGGCACAGATACGCAGTATTTT
.	TRBV10-1	TRBJ2-7	.	CASSESSRIEQYF	TGCGCCAGCAGTGAGTCTAGCAGGATCGAGCAGTACTTC
TRBD2	TRBV6-5	TRBJ2-5	few	CASRGGRTQETQYF	TGTGCCAGCCGGGGGGGAAGGACCCAAGAGACCCAGTACTTC
.	TRBV7-8	TRBJ2-7	.	CASSLRGPRYEQYF	TGTGCCAGCAGCTTGCGAGGTCCACGCTACGAGCAGTACTTC
TRBD1	TRBV6-5	TRBJ1-2	.	CASRGQGVTYGYTF	TGTGCCAGCAGAGGACAGGGGGTTACCTATGGCTACACCTTC
.	TRBV5-5	TRBJ2-3	.	CASQLPVRAGATDTQYF	TGTGCCAGCCAGCTCCCGGTGAGGGCAGGAGCTACAGATACGCAGTATTTT
.	TRBV29-1	TRBJ2-7	.	CSVGNSYEQYF	TGCAGCGTGGGAAACAGCTACGAGCAGTACTTC
.	TRBV25-1	TRBJ2-2	few	CASTGYTGELFF	TGTGCCAGCACAGGGTACACCGGGGAGCTGTTTTTT
.	TRBV18	TRBJ1-2	.	CASSAKDRSYYGYTF	TGTGCCAGCTCAGCGAAGGACAGATCCTACTATGGCTACACCTTC
.	TRBV6-6	TRBJ2-3	.	CASSSNSDTQYF	TGTGCCAGCAGTTCTAATTCAGATACGCAGTATTTT
TRBD1	TRBV7-2	TRBJ2-5	.	CASSVSTGQGQETQYF	TGTGCCAGCAGCGTATCGACGGGACAGGGTCAAGAGACCCAGTACTTC
.	TRBV6-5	TRBJ2-7	.	CASMPRGDSSYEQYF	TGTGCCAGCATGCCTCGGGGGGACAGCTCCTACGAGCAGTACTTC
TRBD2	TRBV3-1/TRBV3-2	TRBJ2-1	.	CASSQSIKTSGNPNEQFF	TGTGCCAGCAGCCAAAGTATCAAGACTAGCGGGAACCCCAATGAGCAGTTCTTC
.	TRBV10-3	TRBJ1-1	.	CAIRAAPGANTEAFF	TGTGCCATCAGGGCCGCTCCCGGGGCAAACACTGAAGCTTTCTTT
.	TRBV6-5	TRBJ1-1	few	CASSYLRGTEAFF	TGTGCCAGCAGTTACCTGCGCGGAACTGAAGCTTTCTTT
.	TRBV19	TRBJ2-7	once	CASSIETGTSYEQYF	TGTGCCAGTAGTATAGAAACCGGGACATCCTACGAGCAGTACTTC
.	TRBV6-5	TRBJ2-7	few	CASGQDSAYEQYF	TGTGCCAGCGGTCAGGACAGCGCCTACGAGCAGTACTTC
.	TRBV20-1	TRBJ2-2	.	CSAIRGGELFF	TGCAGTGCTATTCGGGGCGGGGAGCTGTTTTTT
.	TRBV4-1	TRBJ1-2	.	CASSQPTSPRRENYGYTF	TGCGCCAGCAGCCAACCTACCAGCCCCCGTCGGGAGAACTATGGCTACACCTTC
TRBD2	TRBV3-1/TRBV3-2	TRBJ2-7	.	CASSQAGGSYEQYF	TGTGCCAGCAGCCAGGCGGGAGGATCCTACGAGCAGTACTTC
.	TRBV6-5	TRBJ2-2	few	CASSYTGPGVGGELFF	TGTGCCAGCAGTTACACGGGGCCGGGGGTTGGCGGGGAGCTGTTTTTT
.	TRBV6-5	TRBJ1-2	few	CASRTSYGYTF	TGTGCCAGCAGGACGAGCTATGGCTACACCTTC
TRBD2	TRBV10-2	TRBJ2-1	.	CASRQAGGRVFNEQFF	TGCGCCAGCAGACAAGCGGGCGGGAGGGTTTTCAATGAGCAGTTCTTC
TRBD1	TRBV7-9	TRBJ2-1	.	CASTDPSDRVLNNEQFF	TGTGCCAGCACCGATCCTTCGGACAGGGTCCTAAACAATGAGCAGTTCTTC
TRBD2	TRBV27	TRBJ2-7	.	CASSPRVSGGFDEQYF	TGTGCCAGCAGTCCGAGGGTAAGCGGGGGGTTCGACGAGCAGTACTTC
.	TRBV6-2/TRBV6-3	TRBJ1-5	.	CASSYALDAVNQPQHF	TGTGCCAGCAGTTACGCGTTGGACGCCGTCAATCAGCCCCAGCATTTT
.	TRBV7-2	TRBJ2-7	.	CASSLVRQGDEQYF	TGTGCCAGCAGCTTAGTAAGGCAGGGCGACGAGCAGTACTTC
.	TRBV5-5	TRBJ1-5	.	CASSLVWGNQPQHF	TGTGCCAGCAGCTTGGTTTGGGGGAATCAGCCCCAGCATTTT
.	TRBV6-2/TRBV6-3	TRBJ1-1	.	CASSYSSVPTEAFF	TGTGCCAGCAGTTACTCGAGTGTCCCCACTGAAGCTTTCTTT
TRBD2	TRBV6-5	TRBJ2-2	.	CASKIGGRATGELFF	TGTGCCAGCAAAATTGGCGGGAGGGCCACCGGGGAGCTGTTTTTT
.	TRBV7-7	TRBJ2-3	.	CASSLGAGTNTDTQYF	TGTGCTAGCAGCTTAGGTGCAGGGACCAACACAGATACGCAGTATTTT
.	TRBV19	TRBJ2-7	.	CASSMGRASSYEQYF	TGTGCCAGTAGTATGGGCAGGGCAAGCTCCTACGAGCAGTACTTC
.	TRBV6-2/TRBV6-3	TRBJ1-2	.	CASSYSIGTLYVRGYTF	TGTGCCAGCAGTTACAGCATCGGGACCCTCTACGTTCGAGGCTACACCTTC
.	TRBV13	TRBJ1-1	.	CASSFGGTWAAEAFF	TGTGCCAGCAGCTTCGGGGGGACGTGGGCGGCTGAAGCTTTCTTT
.	TRBV6-2/TRBV6-3	TRBJ1-2	.	CASSYQDSRENNYGYTF	TGTGCCAGCAGTTACCAGGACAGCAGGGAGAATAACTATGGCTACACCTTC